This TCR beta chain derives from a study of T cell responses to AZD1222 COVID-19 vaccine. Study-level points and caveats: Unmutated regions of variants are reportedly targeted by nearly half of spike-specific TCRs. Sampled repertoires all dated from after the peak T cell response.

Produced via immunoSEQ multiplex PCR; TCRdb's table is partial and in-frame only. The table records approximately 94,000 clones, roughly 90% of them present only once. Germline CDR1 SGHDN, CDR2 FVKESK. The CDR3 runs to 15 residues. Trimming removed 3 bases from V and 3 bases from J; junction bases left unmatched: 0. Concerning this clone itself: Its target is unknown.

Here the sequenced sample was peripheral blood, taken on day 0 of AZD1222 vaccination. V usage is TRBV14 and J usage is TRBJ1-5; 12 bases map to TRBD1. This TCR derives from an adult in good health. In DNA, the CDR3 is TGTGCCAGCAGCCAGGGACAGGGGGCCAATCAGCCCCAGCATTTT. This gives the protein CASSQGQGANQPQHF.